The TCR beta chain described here comes from a study of intratumoral heterogeneity in liver cancer. Study in general: Most patients were male, with a median age of approximately 63 years.

Multiple geographically separated regions of the hepatocellular carcinoma nodule were sampled separately. Sampled areas showed no macroscopic necrosis or hemorrhage. The germline gives CDR1 MGHDK, CDR2 SYGVNS. CDR3 length: 14 amino acids. Trimming removed 1 base from V and 2 bases from J, with 9 bases in between. Data came from immunoSEQ multiplex PCR; TCRdb stores just in-frame clones and leaves some out. The sample consists of roughly 3,600 clones, more than 40% of them appearing once. General study results and limits: Tumor-infiltrating lymphocytes were acknowledged as under-represented in the sampling.

This clone was counted a single time. Antigen: not known. The starting material was tumor tissue, obtained before any cancer treatment. The clonotype was recovered from a man between 65 and 85 years old with hepatocellular carcinoma. The chain carries TRBV25-1 and TRBJ2-7; D unresolved. Here the CDR3 DNA reads TGTGCCAGCAGTGAATTGGGCATAGCCTACGAGCAGTACTTC. Amino acids: CASSELGIAYEQYF.